These 25 T cell receptor beta chains were sequenced from one sample in a study of early T cells in non-severe SARS-CoV-2 infection. TCRdb used MiXCR to reprocess the 5' RACE reads, holding one entry per CDR3 protein. The top ten clones hold less than 7% of a sample with around 67,000 distinct CDR3 sequences, roughly 12% of them seen once. Sequencing input: whole blood. Receptors were obtained from an adult who was a healthcare worker with PCR-confirmed SARS-CoV-2 infection or an uninfected control (not recorded which).

For this clonotype: A much larger clone is a single base away; this may be a read error. CDR3 region: CASSTVETQYF. DNA for the CDR3: TGTGCCAGCAGTACTGTGGAGACCCAGTACTTC. The chain joins TRBV6-2 or TRBV6-3 to TRBJ2-5; unclear D gene. Germline CDR1 and CDR2: MNHEY and SVGEGT. The germline V and J ends were trimmed by 5 bases and 5 bases, with 6 bases remaining between them. CDR3 size: 11 residues.

This clonotype turned up a few times. V gene TRBV29-1 combines with J gene TRBJ1-1, with D tentatively TRBD1 (5 bases). Trimming pared 6 bases from V and 5 bases from J, leaving 16 bases between. CDR1 and CDR2 (germline): SQVTM, ANQGSEA. This CDR3 region has 13 residues. CDR3 loop: CSVGTLAGTEAFF. CDR3 nucleotides: TGCAGCGTCGGGACGCTCGCGGGGACTGAAGCTTTCTTT.

This rearrangement joins TRBV5-1 to TRBJ2-3; 12 bases fit TRBD2. CDR3 size: 17 residues. The germline CDR1 and CDR2 sequences are SGHRS and YFSETQ. V lost 4 bases and J lost 1; bases outside the gene matches: 7. The chain's CDR3 is CASSPTRTSGGTDTQYF. The CDR3 DNA is TGCGCCAGCAGCCCAACGAGGACTAGCGGGGGCACAGATACGCAGTATTTT.

The rearrangement joins TRBV19 to TRBJ2-1; D could derive from TRBD1 or TRBD2 (5 bases each). The CDR3 extends over 15 amino acids. The V end was cut by 3 bases, the J end by 0 bases, with 9 bases between. In germline, CDR1 is LNHDA, CDR2 SQIVND (reference sequence). CDR3 coding DNA: TGTGCCAGTAGTATCGCAGGGAGCTCCTACAATGAGCAGTTCTTC. Amino acids: CASSIAGSSYNEQFF.

This clonotype was seen ten or more times. This chain connects TRBV30 to TRBJ2-4, with unresolved D. CDR3 length equals 14 residues. Germline CDR1 is GTSNPN and CDR2 is SVGIG (reference sequence). Trimming stripped 1 base from V and 1 base from J, with 8 bases between. The CDR3 DNA follows: TGTGCCTGGAGTGGGCAGCAGGCCAAAAACATTCAGTACTTC. The encoded protein is CAWSGQQAKNIQYF.

The chain links TRBV6-4 to TRBJ2-3; TRBD2 might be the D (6 bases). The CDR3 loop spans 13 amino acids. CDR1 MRHNA and CDR2 SNTAGT come from the germline V gene. The V gene lost 6 bases and the J gene lost 5 bases, with 12 bases spanning the gap. CDR3 coding DNA: TGTGCCAGCAGCCGGGGGTGGGGAGATACGCAGTATTTT. Translating it yields CASSRGWGDTQYF.

Many counts were recorded for this clonotype. The chain recombines TRBV29-1 with TRBJ1-2; D uncertain. Trimming shortened V by 2 bases and J by 8 bases, and 15 bases separated the two germline ends. The CDR3 is 13 residues long. Germline CDR1 and CDR2: SQVTM and ANQGSEA. The CDR3 spells CSVEHLEFWGYTF. CDR3 coding DNA: TGCAGCGTTGAACACCTCGAGTTTTGGGGCTACACCTTC. Full variable domain (outside the CDR3, taken from reference TRBV29-1 and TRBJ1-2): SAVISQKPSRDICQRGTSLTIQCQVDSQVTMMFWYRQQPGQSLTLIATANQGSEATYESGFVIDKFPISRPNLTFSTLTVSNMSPEDSSIYLCSVEHLEFWGYTFGSGTRLTVV.

This clonotype was seen ten or more times. The chain links TRBV9 to TRBJ2-1; D gene uncertain. The V end lost 0 bases, the J end lost 4 bases, and 5 bases lay between the germline ends. The CDR3 is made up of 13 amino acids. In germline, CDR1 is SGDLS, CDR2 YYNGEE. The CDR3: CASSVEPYNEQFF. Written as DNA, the CDR3 is TGTGCCAGCAGCGTAGAACCTTACAATGAGCAGTTCTTC. The full variable domain, its missing parts supplied by reference TRBV9 and TRBJ2-1, is DSGVTQTPKHLITATGQRVTLRCSPRSGDLSVYWYQQSLDQGLQFLIQYYNGEERAKGNILERFSAQQFPDLHSELNLSSLELGDSALYFCASSVEPYNEQFFGPGTRLTVL.

This clonotype occurred many times. The rearrangement uses TRBV30 and TRBJ2-5; no firm D call. Trimming stripped 0 bases from V and 5 bases from J, with 7 bases between. CDR1 is GTSNPN, CDR2 SVGIG, per germline (reference sequence). The CDR3 consists of 12 residues. The CDR3 bases are TGTGCCTGGAGTGTAGGCTCCGAGACCCAGTACTTC. This codes for CAWSVGSETQYF. Complete variable domain (other parts from reference TRBV30 and TRBJ2-5): SQTIHQWPATLVQPVGSPLSLECTVEGTSNPNLYWYRQAAGRGLQLLFYSVGIGQISSEVPQNLSASRPQDRQFILSSKKLLLSDSGFYLCAWSVGSETQYFGPGTRLLVL.

The V gene is TRBV20-1, the J gene TRBJ2-1; TRBD2 aligns across 8 bases. CDR3 length: 13 amino acids. Per germline, CDR1 DFQATT and CDR2 SNEGSKA (reference sequence). The junction had 12 bases not matched to a gene; V was cut back by 8 bases and J by 9 bases. The CDR3 sequence is CSRGGRESGEQFF. The CDR3 nucleotides read TGCAGTCGGGGGGGTCGGGAGAGCGGTGAGCAGTTCTTC.

J is TRBJ1-2 and V is TRBV25-1, with D unclear. The CDR3 is 12 residues long. Trimming shortened V by 6 bases and J by 2 bases, and 7 bases separated the two germline ends. CDR1 is MGHDK and CDR2 is SYGVNS in the germline V gene. This CDR3 is CASRGGNYGYTF. The CDR3 region has the DNA TGTGCCAGCAGAGGCGGGAACTATGGCTACACCTTC.

V gene TRBV20-1 combines with J gene TRBJ2-1; 14 bases match TRBD2. Trimming removed 6 bases from V and 3 bases from J; junction bases left unmatched: 7. This CDR3 spans 16 amino acids. CDR1 and CDR2 from the germline V gene are DFQATT and SNEGSKA (reference sequence). The CDR3 bases are TGCAGTGCACTCCGACTAGCGGGAGGGATCTACAATGAGCAGTTCTTC. Its protein is CSALRLAGGIYNEQFF.

Notes on this clonotype: A read error may explain this, as a much larger clone is one base away. The chain has TRBV20-1 and TRBJ2-7; no clear D. Trimming left V 4 bases short and J 3 bases short, with 16 bases between. The germline CDR1 and CDR2 sequences are DFQATT and SNEGSKA (reference sequence). This CDR3 has 14 amino acids. CDR3 residues: CSAIKSPRSYEQYF. DNA of the CDR3: TGCAGTGCTATTAAGTCCCCTAGAAGCTACGAGCAGTACTTC.

This clonotype has only one observation. The rearrangement uses TRBV12-3 or TRBV12-4 and TRBJ2-3; D call uncertain. CDR3 length: 13 amino acids. V shed 6 bases and J shed 1 base, with 8 bases lying between them. The CDR3 DNA sequence: TGTGCCAGCAGGGCGACGGGCACAGATACGCAGTATTTT. Translating gives CASRATGTDTQYF.

The V call is TRBV3-1, the J call TRBJ1-1; TRBD1 matches 9 bases. Germline V CDR1 and CDR2: LGHDT, YNNKEL (reference sequence). This CDR3 comprises 12 residues. The V and J ends lost 5 bases and 9 bases, in that order; junction bases with no gene match: 4. Here the CDR3 reads CASSEDRGKAFF. CDR3 coding DNA: TGTGCCAGCAGCGAGGACAGGGGCAAAGCTTTCTTT.

This clonotype has a count of ten or more. The gene calls are TRBV27 and TRBJ2-3; D may correspond to TRBD1 or TRBD2 (5 bases each). V was trimmed by 4 bases and J by 9 bases, leaving 11 bases between them. Germline V lookup: CDR1 MNHEY, CDR2 SMNVEV (reference sequence). The CDR3 has 12 residues. The CDR3 here is CASSSGTVTQYF. The CDR3 nucleotides are TGTGCCAGCAGTTCCGGGACGGTCACGCAGTATTTT.

This clonotype was counted ten times or more. V gene TRBV29-1 combines with J gene TRBJ2-6, with TRBD1 identical over 12 bases. CDR3 length equals 17 residues. Germline trimming cut 7 bases from V and 4 bases from J; bases unmatched to any gene: 11. In germline, CDR1 is SQVTM, CDR2 ANQGSEA. CDR3 DNA sequence: TGCAGCGCCCAATTGGGACAGGGGGCGCAAGGGGCCAACGTCCTGACTTTC. It codes for CSAQLGQGAQGANVLTF.

This clonotype appeared many times. The chain uses TRBV6-2 or TRBV6-3 and TRBJ2-5; D gene uncertain. Germline V gene sequence: CDR1 MNHEY, CDR2 SVGEGT. V was pared by 1 base and J by 1 base, with 7 bases between. This CDR3 comprises 14 residues. The CDR3 spells CASSYWPAQETQYF. The CDR3 DNA reads TGTGCCAGCAGTTACTGGCCAGCCCAAGAGACCCAGTACTTC.

V usage is TRBV19 and J usage is TRBJ2-2; D ambiguous. V gave up 8 bases and J gave up 0 bases, with 13 bases separating them. There are 15 residues in the CDR3. Germline V gene lookup returns CDR1 LNHDA and CDR2 SQIVND (reference sequence). The chain's CDR3 is CASYHLRANTGELFF. The CDR3 DNA is TGTGCCAGTTATCACCTTAGGGCGAACACCGGGGAGCTGTTTTTT.

This chain connects TRBV20-1 to TRBJ2-3; possibly TRBD1 or TRBD2 for D (5 bases each). Germline lookup yields CDR1 DFQATT and CDR2 SNEGSKA (reference sequence). The V end lost 5 bases, the J end lost 4 bases, and 13 bases lay between the germline ends. The CDR3 consists of 13 residues. Here the CDR3 reads CSAPKRGADTQYF. The CDR3, as DNA: TGCAGTGCTCCAAAGAGAGGGGCAGATACGCAGTATTTT.

This clonotype showed up many times. The chain combines TRBV6-5 with TRBJ1-4; no definite D call. Germline-derived CDR1 and CDR2 are MNHEY and SVGAGI. The CDR3 is 13 amino acids. Between the trimmed V and J ends, which lost 6 bases and 4 bases, there was a span of 9 bases. This chain's CDR3 is CASRRPSNEKLFF. CDR3 coding DNA: TGTGCCAGCAGAAGGCCGAGTAATGAAAAACTGTTTTTT.

The genes are TRBV21-1 and TRBJ2-7; TRBD2 is the table's D call, not checked against the DNA. TRBV21-1 is assigned pseudogene status. CDR3 size: 17 residues. CDR3 bases: TGTGCCAGCAGCAAACCCCGGACTAGCGGGTCTACCTACGAGCAGTACTTC. This encodes CASSKPRTSGSTYEQYF.

This chain links TRBV6-2 or TRBV6-3 with TRBJ2-5; D is uncertain. V lost 4 bases to trimming and J lost 0 bases, with 6 bases between them. Germline assignment: CDR1 MNHEY and CDR2 SVGEGT. This CDR3 is 13 amino acids long. DNA for the CDR3: TGTGCCAGCAGTTTTACGTACCAAGAGACCCAGTACTTC. Translation gives CASSFTYQETQYF.

This clonotype was picked up many times. V is TRBV14 and J is TRBJ1-1; D possibly corresponds to TRBD1 (5 bases). V was clipped by 3 bases and J by 1 base, with 9 bases between them. The CDR3 has 14 amino acids. Germline values: CDR1 SGHDN, CDR2 FVKESK. CDR3: CASSHRGQNTEAFF. The CDR3 DNA reads as TGTGCCAGCAGCCATAGGGGCCAGAACACTGAAGCTTTCTTT.

The chain couples TRBV10-3 to TRBJ2-7; tentative D call: TRBD2 (6 bases). From germline, CDR1 is ENHRY and CDR2 SYGVKD. Trimming pared 7 bases from V and 7 bases from J, leaving 14 bases between. The CDR3 is 12 residues long. The DNA of the CDR3 is TGTGCCATCATGGGGACTTCCCTAGAGCAGTACTTC. It codes for CAIMGTSLEQYF.